This TCR beta chain was documented in a study of shared clonotypes between healthy human individuals. Germline lookup yields CDR1 SGHVS and CDR2 FNYEAQ. Trimming removed 6 bases at V and 0 bases at J, with 14 bases between. There are 15 residues in the CDR3. The method was immunoSEQ multiplex PCR; TCRdb's version includes in-frame clones alone and lacks a portion of them. In the table there are about 1.1 million clones, 70% to 85% of which are singletons. The clonotype originates from a man aged 18 to 30 in good health. Some clones in this sample may be carry-over from other donors' samples. J is TRBJ1-1 and V is TRBV7-6; D unclear. The sample was memory CD4+ T cells from PBMCs. Noted subset: CD45RA-negative fraction. CDR3 nucleotide sequence: TGTGCCAGCAGGAAGGAGACAAACATGAACACTGAAGCTTTCTTT. Translated: CASRKETNMNTEAFF.